This T cell receptor beta chain was captured in a study of shared clonotypes between healthy human individuals. Findings and limits, study-wide: Shared clonotypes: about 4.6% naive CD4, under 4% naive CD8, under 2.5% memory CD4, approximately 0.37% memory CD8. Compared with clonotypes that all four donors shared, non-shared clonotypes had lower generation probabilities. Exclusively blood specimens were collected; tissue repertoires likely differ.

Trimming at V came to 2 bases and at J to 0 bases, leaving 9 bases not matched to a gene. The CDR3 extends over 18 amino acids. Germline CDR1 SGHRS, CDR2 YFSETQ. Naivety among CD8 cells was defined by CD45RO negativity and positive CCR7 selection, thereby excluding terminally differentiated effector memory CD45RA+ cells. The donors, healthy adults who were HIV-negative, had experienced no recent acute infections or vaccinations. The data were produced by immunoSEQ multiplex PCR, yet TCRdb's version contains in-frame clones alone and is incomplete. The sample holds around 550,000 clones; approximately 95% are singletons and the top ten take about 0.11%. In the case of this clone: Its antigen remains unidentified.

Sequencing used naive CD8+ T cells sorted from blood. The V and J genes are TRBV5-1 and TRBJ2-3; TRBD2 matches at 10 bases. This TCR was sampled from a woman under 40 in good health. CDR3 nucleotide sequence: TGCGCCAGCAGCTTTTGGGCTAGCGGGGGCACTAGCACAGATACGCAGTATTTT. This codes for CASSFWASGGTSTDTQYF.